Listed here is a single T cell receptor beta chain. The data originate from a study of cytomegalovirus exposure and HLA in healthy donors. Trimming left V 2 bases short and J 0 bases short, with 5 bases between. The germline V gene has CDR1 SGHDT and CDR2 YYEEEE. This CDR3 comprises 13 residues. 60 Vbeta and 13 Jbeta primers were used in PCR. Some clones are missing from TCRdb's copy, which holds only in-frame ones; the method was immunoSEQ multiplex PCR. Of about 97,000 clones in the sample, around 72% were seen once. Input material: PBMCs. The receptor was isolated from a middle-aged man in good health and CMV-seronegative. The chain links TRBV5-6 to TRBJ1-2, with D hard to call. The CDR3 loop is CASSFVTNYGYTF. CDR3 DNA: TGTGCCAGCAGCTTCGTAACTAACTATGGCTACACCTTC.